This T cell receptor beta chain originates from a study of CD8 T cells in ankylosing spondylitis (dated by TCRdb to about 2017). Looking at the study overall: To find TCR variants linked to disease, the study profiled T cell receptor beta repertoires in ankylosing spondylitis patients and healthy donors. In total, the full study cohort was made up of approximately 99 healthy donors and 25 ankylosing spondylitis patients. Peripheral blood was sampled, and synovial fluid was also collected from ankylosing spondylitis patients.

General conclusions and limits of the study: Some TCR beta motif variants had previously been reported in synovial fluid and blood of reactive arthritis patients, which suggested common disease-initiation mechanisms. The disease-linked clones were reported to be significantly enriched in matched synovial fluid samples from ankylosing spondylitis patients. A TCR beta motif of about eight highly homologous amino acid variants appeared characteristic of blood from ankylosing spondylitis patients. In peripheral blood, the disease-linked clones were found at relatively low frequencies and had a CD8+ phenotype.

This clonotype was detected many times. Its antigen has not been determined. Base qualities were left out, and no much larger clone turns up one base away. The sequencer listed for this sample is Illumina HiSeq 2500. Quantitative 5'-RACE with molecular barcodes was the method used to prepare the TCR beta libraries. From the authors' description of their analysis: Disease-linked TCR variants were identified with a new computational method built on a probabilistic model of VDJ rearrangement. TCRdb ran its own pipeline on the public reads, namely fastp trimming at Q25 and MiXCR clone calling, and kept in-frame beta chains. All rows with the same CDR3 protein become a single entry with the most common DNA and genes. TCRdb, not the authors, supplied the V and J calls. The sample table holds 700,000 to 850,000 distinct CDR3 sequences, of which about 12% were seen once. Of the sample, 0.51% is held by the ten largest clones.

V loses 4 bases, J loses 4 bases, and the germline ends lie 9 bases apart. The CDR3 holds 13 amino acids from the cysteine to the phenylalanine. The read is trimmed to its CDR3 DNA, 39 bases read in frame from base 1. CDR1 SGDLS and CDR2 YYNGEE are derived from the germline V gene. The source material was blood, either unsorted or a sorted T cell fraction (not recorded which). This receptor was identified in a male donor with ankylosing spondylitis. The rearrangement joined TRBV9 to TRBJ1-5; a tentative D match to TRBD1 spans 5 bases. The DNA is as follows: TGTGCCAGCAGCATTGGACAAAATCAGCCCCAGCATTTT. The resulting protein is CASSIGQNQPQHF.